Reported below is one T cell receptor (beta chain). These data are taken from a study of blood T cell repertoires in COVID-19. As for the study in general: Collection of acute and convalescent COVID-19 samples took place in the United States, Italy and Spain. PBMCs, B-cell-depleted T cells, or T cells were the source of the cDNA or gDNA that made up the material.

Residents of around 24 US areas, aged about 18 to 95 years, made up the participants. V was clipped by 5 bases and J by 1 base; unmatched bases: 4. The length of the CDR3 is 15 residues. Germline V lookup: CDR1 LGHDT, CDR2 YNNKEL (reference sequence). Produced via immunoSEQ multiplex PCR; TCRdb's table is partial and in-frame only. The sample holds about 200,000 clones, around 90% seen once. This sequence was found in a young woman who had recovered from COVID-19. The chain is built from TRBV3-1 (or the pseudogene TRBV3-2) and TRBJ1-1, with 10 bases fitting TRBD1. What was sequenced was PBMCs or T cells enriched from blood (not recorded which). The CDR3 spells CASSIGTGENTEAFF. Here the CDR3 DNA reads TGTGCCAGCAGCATTGGGACAGGGGAGAACACTGAAGCTTTCTTT.